This entry features one T cell receptor (beta chain) sequence. V lost 8 bases to trimming and J lost 4 bases; unmatched junction nucleotides: 7. CDR3 size: 14 residues. Germline V gene data show CDR1 as LGHDT and CDR2 as YNNKEL (reference sequence). Enrolled during active infection, Seattle patients were then followed longitudinally. As originally analysed: Amplification from reference gene primers served as the basis for estimated nucleated cell counts. Here immunoSEQ multiplex PCR was the method, and the copy in TCRdb shows in-frame clones only, minus some. D and trimming come from the DNA, and the V and J calls and clone size come from that table. Altogether 350,000 to 500,000 clones are present, 70% to 90% being singletons, with the ten largest covering more than 0.7%. The sample belongs to a study of blood T cell repertoires in COVID-19. Study-level information: From the United States, Italy and Spain came samples of acute and convalescent COVID-19. Nucleic acid was either cDNA or gDNA, and it came from T cells, B-cell-depleted T cells, or PBMCs.

Sequencing input: peripheral blood. The chain has TRBV3-1 (or the pseudogene TRBV3-2) and TRBJ2-5; 10 bases agree with TRBD1. The TCR comes from a man between 18 and 29 years old with COVID-19, enrolled during active disease. The CDR3 loop is CASGGTGEGETQYF. CDR3 nucleotides: TGTGCCAGCGGTGGGACAGGGGAGGGAGAGACCCAGTACTTC.